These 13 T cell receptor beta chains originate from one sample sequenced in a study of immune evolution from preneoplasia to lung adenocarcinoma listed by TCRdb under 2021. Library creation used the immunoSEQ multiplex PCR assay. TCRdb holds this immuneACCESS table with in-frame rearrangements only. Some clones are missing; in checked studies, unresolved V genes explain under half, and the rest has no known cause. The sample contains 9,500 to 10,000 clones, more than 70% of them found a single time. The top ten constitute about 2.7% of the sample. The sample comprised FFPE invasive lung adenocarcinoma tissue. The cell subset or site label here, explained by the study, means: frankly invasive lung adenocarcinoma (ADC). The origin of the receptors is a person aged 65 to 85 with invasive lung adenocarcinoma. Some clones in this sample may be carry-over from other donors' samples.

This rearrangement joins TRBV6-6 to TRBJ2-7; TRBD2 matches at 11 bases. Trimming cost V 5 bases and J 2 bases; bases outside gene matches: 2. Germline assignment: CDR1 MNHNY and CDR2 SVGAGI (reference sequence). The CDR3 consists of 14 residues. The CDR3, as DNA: TGTGCCAGCAGTCAACTAGCGGGGGCCTACGAGCAGTACTTC. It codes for CASSQLAGAYEQYF.

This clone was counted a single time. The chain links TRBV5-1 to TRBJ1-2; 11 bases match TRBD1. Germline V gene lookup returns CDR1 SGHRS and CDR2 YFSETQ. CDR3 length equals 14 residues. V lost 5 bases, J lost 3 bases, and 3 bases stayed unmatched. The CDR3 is CASRDRGQDYGYTF. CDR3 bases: TGCGCCAGCAGGGACAGGGGGCAGGACTATGGCTACACCTTC.

CDR3 bases: TGTGCCTGGGACAGCAGCTCTGGGGCCAACGTCCTGACTTTC. Amino acid sequence: CAWDSSSGANVLTF. The rearrangement links TRBV30 to TRBJ2-6; D possibly corresponds to TRBD1 (5 bases). Germline CDR1 reads GTSNPN; CDR2 reads SVGIG (reference sequence). The length of the CDR3 is 14 residues. Trimming shortened V by 5 bases and J by 0 bases, and 8 bases separated the two germline ends.

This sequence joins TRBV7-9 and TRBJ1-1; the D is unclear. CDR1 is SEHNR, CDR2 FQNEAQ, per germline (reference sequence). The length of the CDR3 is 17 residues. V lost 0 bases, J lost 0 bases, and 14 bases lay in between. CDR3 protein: CASSLAPSTEMNTEAFF. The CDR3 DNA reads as TGTGCCAGCAGCTTAGCGCCCTCAACAGAGATGAACACTGAAGCTTTCTTT.

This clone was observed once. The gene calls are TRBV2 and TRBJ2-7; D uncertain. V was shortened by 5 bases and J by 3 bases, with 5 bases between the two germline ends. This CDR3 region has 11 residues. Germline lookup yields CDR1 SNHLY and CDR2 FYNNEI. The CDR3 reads CASSRSYEQYF. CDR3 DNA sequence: TGTGCCAGCAGTAGGAGCTACGAGCAGTACTTC.

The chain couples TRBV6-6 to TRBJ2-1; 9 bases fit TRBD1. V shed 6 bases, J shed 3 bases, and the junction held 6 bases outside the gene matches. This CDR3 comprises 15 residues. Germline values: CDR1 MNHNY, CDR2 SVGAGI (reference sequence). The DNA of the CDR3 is TGTGCCAGCAGAACCGGGACAGGGAGCTACAATGAGCAGTTCTTC. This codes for CASRTGTGSYNEQFF.

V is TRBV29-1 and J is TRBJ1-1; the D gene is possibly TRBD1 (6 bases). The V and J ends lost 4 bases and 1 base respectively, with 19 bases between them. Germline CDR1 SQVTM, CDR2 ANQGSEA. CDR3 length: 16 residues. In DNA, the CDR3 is TGCAGCGTTGGGGGAGCGACAGGTTCAACGAACACTGAAGCTTTCTTT. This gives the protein CSVGGATGSTNTEAFF.

This chain's CDR3 is CAWYAGRGYGYTF. The CDR3 bases are TGTGCCTGGTATGCGGGCAGGGGGTATGGCTACACCTTC. The J gene is TRBJ1-2, the V gene TRBV30; TRBD1 matches at 7 bases. Trimming cost V 5 bases and J 5 bases; bases outside gene matches: 8. Germline CDR1 and CDR2: GTSNPN and SVGIG (reference sequence). CDR3 length: 13 amino acids.

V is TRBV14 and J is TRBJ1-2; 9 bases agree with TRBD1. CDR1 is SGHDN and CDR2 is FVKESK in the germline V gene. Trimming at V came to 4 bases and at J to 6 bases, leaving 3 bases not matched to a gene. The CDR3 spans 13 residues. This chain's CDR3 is CASSRDRVDGYTF. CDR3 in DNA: TGTGCCAGCAGCCGGGACAGGGTGGATGGCTACACCTTC.

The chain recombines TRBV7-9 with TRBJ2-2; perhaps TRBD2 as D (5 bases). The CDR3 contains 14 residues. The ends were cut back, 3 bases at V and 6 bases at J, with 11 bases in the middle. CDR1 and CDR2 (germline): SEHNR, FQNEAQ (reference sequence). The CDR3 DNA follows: TGTGCCAGCAGCTTCCTAGCTAGCCCCGGGGAGCTGTTTTTT. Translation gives CASSFLASPGELFF.

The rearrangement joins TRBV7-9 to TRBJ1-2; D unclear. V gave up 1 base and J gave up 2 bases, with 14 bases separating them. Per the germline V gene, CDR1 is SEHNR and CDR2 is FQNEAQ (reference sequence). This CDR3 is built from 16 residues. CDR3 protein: CASSLGRVELNYGYTF. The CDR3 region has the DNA TGTGCCAGCAGCTTAGGACGTGTGGAACTCAACTATGGCTACACCTTC.

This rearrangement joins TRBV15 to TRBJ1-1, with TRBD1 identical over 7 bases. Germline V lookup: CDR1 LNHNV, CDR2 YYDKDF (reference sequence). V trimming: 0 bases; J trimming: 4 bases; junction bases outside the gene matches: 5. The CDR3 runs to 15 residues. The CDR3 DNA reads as TGTGCCACCAGCAGAGACCTACAGGGGAGCACTGAAGCTTTCTTT. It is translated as CATSRDLQGSTEAFF. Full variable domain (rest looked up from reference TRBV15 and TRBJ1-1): DAMVIQNPRYQVTQFGKPVTLSCSQTLNHNVMYWYQQKSSQAPKLLFHYYDKDFNNEADTPDNFQSRRPNTSFCFLDIRSPGLGDTAMYLCATSRDLQGSTEAFFGQGTRLTVV.

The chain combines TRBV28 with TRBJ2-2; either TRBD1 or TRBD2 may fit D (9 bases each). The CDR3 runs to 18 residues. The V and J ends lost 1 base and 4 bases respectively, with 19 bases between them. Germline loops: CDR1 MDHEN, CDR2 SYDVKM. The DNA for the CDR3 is TGTGCCAGCAGTTTATCCAGCGGGGGGACAGGGAGCACCGGGGAGCTGTTTTTT. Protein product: CASSLSSGGTGSTGELFF.